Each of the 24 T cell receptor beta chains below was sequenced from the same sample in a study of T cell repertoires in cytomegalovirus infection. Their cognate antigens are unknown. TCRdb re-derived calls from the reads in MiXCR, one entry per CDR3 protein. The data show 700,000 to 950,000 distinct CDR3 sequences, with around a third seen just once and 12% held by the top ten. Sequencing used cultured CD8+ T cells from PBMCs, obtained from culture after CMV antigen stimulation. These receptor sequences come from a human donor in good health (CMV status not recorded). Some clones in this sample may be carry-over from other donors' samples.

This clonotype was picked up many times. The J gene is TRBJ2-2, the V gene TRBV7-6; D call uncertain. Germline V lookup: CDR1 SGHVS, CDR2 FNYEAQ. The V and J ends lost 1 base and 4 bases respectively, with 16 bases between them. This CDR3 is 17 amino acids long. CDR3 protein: CASSLVSAGQPTGELFF. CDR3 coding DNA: TGTGCCAGCAGCTTAGTTTCGGCAGGTCAGCCCACCGGGGAGCTGTTTTTT. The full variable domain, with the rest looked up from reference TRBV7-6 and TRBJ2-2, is GAGVSQSPRYKVTKRGQDVALRCDPISGHVSLYWYRQALGQGPEFLTYFNYEAQQDKSGLPNDRFSAERPEGSISTLTIQRTEQRDSAMYRCASSLVSAGQPTGELFFGEGSRLTVL.

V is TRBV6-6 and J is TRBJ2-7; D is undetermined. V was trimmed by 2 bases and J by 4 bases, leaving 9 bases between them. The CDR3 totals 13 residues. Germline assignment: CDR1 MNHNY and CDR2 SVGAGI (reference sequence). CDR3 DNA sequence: TGTGCCAGCAGTTACGAACAGCCGTACGAGCAGTACTTC. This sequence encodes CASSYEQPYEQYF.

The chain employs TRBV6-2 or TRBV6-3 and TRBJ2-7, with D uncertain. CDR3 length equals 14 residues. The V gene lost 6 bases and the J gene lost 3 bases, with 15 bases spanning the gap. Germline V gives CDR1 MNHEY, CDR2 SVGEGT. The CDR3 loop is CASRPGMGYYEQYV. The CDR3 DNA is TGTGCCAGCAGGCCAGGCATGGGGTACTACGAGCAGTACGTC.

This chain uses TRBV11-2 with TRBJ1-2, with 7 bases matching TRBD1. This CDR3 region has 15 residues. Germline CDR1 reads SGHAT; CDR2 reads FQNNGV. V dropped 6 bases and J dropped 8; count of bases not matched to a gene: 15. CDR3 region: CASRPPGQLLSGYTF. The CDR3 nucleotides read TGTGCCAGCAGACCCCCGGGACAGCTTCTATCGGGCTACACCTTC.

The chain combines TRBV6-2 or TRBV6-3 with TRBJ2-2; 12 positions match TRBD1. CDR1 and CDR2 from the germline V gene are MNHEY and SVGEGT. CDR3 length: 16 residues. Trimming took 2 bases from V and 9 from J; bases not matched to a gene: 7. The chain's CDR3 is CASSYGGTGGHRELFF. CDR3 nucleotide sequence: TGTGCCAGCAGTTACGGAGGGACAGGGGGCCACCGGGAGCTGTTTTTT.

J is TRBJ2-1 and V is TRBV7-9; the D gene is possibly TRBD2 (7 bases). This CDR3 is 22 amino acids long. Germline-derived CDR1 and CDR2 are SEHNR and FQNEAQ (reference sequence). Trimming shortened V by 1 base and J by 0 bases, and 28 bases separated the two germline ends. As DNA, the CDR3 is TGTGCCAGCAGCTTAGAGGCGTCCGGGGGGCCTTCGCGCCCTCTCTCCTACAATGAGCAGTTCTTC. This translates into CASSLEASGGPSRPLSYNEQFF.

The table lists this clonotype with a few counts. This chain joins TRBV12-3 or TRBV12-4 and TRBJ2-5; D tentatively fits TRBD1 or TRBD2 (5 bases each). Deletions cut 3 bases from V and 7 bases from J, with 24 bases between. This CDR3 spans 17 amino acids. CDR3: CASSFSGPGTPGGTQYF. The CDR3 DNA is TGTGCCAGCAGTTTCAGTGGACCCGGGACCCCAGGTGGGACCCAGTACTTC.

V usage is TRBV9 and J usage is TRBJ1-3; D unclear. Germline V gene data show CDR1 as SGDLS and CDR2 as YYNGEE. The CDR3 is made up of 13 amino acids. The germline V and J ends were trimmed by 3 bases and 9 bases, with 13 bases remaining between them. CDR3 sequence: CASSAGGEGTIYF. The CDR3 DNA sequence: TGTGCCAGCAGCGCAGGAGGCGAGGGCACCATATATTTT.

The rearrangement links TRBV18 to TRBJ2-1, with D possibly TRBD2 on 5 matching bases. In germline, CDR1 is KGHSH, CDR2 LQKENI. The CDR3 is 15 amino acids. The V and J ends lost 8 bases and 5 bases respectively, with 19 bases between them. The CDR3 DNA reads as TGTGCCAGCCACGGGATCACCCAATCGAACAATGAGCAGTTCTTC. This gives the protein CASHGITQSNNEQFF.

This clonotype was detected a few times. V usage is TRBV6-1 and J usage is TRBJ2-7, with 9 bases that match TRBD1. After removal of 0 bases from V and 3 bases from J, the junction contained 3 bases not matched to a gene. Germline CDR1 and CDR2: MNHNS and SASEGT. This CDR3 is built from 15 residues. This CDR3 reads CASSEAGTGLYEQYV. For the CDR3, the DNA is TGTGCCAGCAGTGAAGCCGGGACAGGGCTCTACGAGCAGTACGTC.

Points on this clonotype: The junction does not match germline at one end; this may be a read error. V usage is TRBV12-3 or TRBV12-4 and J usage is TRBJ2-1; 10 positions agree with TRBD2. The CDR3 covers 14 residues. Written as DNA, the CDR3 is TGTGCCAACAGTTTCAAGCGGGGGGGCTCTGAGCAGTTCTTC. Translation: CANSFKRGGSEQFF.

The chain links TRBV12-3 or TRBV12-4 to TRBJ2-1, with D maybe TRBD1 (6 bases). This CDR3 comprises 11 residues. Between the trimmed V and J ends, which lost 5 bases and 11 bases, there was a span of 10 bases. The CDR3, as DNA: TGTGCCAGCAGTCCGGACAGTAAGCAGTTCTTC. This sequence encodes CASSPDSKQFF.

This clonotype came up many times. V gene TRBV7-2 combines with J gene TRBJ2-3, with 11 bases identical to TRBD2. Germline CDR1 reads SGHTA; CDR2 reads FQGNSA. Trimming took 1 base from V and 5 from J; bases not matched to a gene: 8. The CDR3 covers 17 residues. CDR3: CASSLVPSGGLRDTQYF. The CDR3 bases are TGTGCCAGCAGCTTAGTCCCTAGCGGGGGGCTAAGAGATACGCAGTATTTT.

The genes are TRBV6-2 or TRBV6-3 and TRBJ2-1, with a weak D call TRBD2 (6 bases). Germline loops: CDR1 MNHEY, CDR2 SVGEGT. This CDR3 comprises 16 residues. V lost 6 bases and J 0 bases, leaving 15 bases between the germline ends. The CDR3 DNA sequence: TGTGCCAGCAGGCCGGGACTTCAGAGCTCCTACAATGAGCAGTTCTTC. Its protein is CASRPGLQSSYNEQFF.

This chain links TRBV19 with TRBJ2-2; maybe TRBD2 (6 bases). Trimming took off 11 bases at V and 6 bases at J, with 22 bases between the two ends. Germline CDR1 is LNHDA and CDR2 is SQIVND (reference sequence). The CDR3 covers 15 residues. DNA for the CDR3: TGTGCCTCGGCCGGGAGAATAGAATGGGCCGGGGAGCTGTTTTTT. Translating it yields CASAGRIEWAGELFF. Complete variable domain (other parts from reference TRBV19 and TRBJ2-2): DGGITQSPKYLFRKEGQNVTLSCEQNLNHDAMYWYRQDPGQGLRLIYYSQIVNDFQKGDIAEGYSVSREKKESFPLTVTSAQKNPTAFYLCASAGRIEWAGELFFGEGSRLTVL.

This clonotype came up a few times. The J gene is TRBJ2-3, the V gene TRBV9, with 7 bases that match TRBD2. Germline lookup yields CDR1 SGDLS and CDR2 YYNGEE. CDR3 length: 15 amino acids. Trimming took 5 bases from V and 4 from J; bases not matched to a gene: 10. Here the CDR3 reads CASSAGTTTADTQYF. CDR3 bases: TGTGCCAGCAGTGCCGGGACTACGACCGCAGATACGCAGTATTTT.

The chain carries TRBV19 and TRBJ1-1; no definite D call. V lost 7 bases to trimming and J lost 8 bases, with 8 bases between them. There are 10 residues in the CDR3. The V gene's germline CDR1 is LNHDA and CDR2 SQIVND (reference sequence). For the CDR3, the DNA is TGTGCCAGTAAGCATACCGAAGCTTTCTTT. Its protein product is CASKHTEAFF. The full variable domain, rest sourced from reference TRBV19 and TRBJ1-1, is DGGITQSPKYLFRKEGQNVTLSCEQNLNHDAMYWYRQDPGQGLRLIYYSQIVNDFQKGDIAEGYSVSREKKESFPLTVTSAQKNPTAFYLCASKHTEAFFGQGTRLTVV.

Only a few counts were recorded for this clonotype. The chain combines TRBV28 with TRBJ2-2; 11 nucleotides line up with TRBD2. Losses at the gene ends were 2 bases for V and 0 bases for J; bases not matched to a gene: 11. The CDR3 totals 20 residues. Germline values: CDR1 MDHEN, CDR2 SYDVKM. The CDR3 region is CASSLLPRLAGISNTGELFF. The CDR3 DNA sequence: TGTGCCAGCAGTTTACTGCCGCGACTAGCGGGGATCTCGAACACCGGGGAGCTGTTTTTT.

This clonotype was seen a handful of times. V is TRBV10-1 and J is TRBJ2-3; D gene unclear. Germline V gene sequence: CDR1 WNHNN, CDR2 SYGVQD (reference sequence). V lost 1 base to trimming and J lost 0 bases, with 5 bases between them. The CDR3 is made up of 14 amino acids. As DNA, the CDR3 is TGCGCCAGCAGTGAGTTTATTAGCACAGATACGCAGTATTTT. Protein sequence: CASSEFISTDTQYF.

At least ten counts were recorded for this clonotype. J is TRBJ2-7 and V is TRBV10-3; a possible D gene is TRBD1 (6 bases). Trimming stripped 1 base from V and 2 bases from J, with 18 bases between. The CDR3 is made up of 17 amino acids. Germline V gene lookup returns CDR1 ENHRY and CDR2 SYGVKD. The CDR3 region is CAISEYRAPTGTYEQYF. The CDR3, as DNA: TGTGCCATCAGTGAGTACCGGGCCCCGACAGGTACCTACGAGCAGTACTTC.

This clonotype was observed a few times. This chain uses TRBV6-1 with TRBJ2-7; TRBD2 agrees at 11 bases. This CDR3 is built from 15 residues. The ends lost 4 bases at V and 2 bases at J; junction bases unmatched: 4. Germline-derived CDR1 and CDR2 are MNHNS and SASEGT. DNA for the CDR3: TGTGCCAGCAGTGTTCTAGCGGGGGGCACCTACGAGCAGTACGTC. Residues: CASSVLAGGTYEQYV.

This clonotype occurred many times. This CDR3 reads CASSPRTGGAYEQYF. The DNA for the CDR3 is TGTGCCAGCAGCCCTCGGACAGGGGGCGCGTACGAGCAGTACTTC. The chain employs TRBV7-9 and TRBJ2-7, with 11 nucleotides matching TRBD1. Per germline, CDR1 SEHNR and CDR2 FQNEAQ (reference sequence). The CDR3 is made up of 15 amino acids. V trimming: 5 bases; J trimming: 4 bases; junction bases outside the gene matches: 7. The full variable domain, rest sourced from reference TRBV7-9 and TRBJ2-7, is DTGVSQNPRHKITKRGQNVTFRCDPISEHNRLYWYRQTLGQGPEFLTYFQNEAQLEKSRLLSDRFSAERPKGSFSTLEIQRTEQGDSAMYLCASSPRTGGAYEQYFGPGTRLTVT.

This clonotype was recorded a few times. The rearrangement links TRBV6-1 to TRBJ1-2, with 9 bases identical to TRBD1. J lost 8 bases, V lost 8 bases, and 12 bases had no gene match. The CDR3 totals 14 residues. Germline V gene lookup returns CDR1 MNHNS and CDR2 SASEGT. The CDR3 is CASGLIQGAEGYTF. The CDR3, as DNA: TGTGCCAGCGGGTTAATACAGGGGGCAGAAGGCTACACCTTC.

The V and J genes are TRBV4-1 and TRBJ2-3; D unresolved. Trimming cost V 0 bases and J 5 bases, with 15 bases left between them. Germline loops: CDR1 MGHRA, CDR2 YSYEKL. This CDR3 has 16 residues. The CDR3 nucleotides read TGCGCCAGCAGCCAAGAAGGGAATAAGGCTGTAGATACGCAGTATTTT. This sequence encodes CASSQEGNKAVDTQYF.